This TCR beta chain was sequenced for a study of Ad26.COV2.S vaccination and SARS-CoV-2 variants. Across the study: Donor was in the COV1001 Ad26.COV2.S trial arm.

Trimming stripped 2 bases from V and 0 bases from J, with 11 bases between. Looked up from germline, CDR1 is KGHSH and CDR2 is LQKENI. CDR3 length: 16 residues. This sample's treatment: some 19 received Ad26.COV2.S at low or high dose, single or two shots; about 5 received placebo; per-sample allocation not given. Sampling happened 63 days after the first vaccine or placebo injection. Based in Boston, the donor was an adult of 18-55 years. Vaccine was an Ad26 vector expressing Wuhan-strain SARS-CoV-2 spike. The assay was immunoSEQ multiplex PCR, and TCRdb's table has in-frame clones only and misses some. The table lists 350,000 to 550,000 clones, 89% of them singletons. This clone came up once.

This chain uses TRBV18 with TRBJ2-1; D is unclear. The TCR sequence derives from a person aged 18-65 years who received the Ad26.COV2.S COVID-19 vaccine or a placebo. The sequences come from peripheral blood, collected in a trial of Ad26.COV2.S vaccine versus placebo. The CDR3 is CASSPSPRVSYNEQFF. CDR3 coding DNA: TGTGCCAGCTCACCATCCCCACGGGTCTCCTACAATGAGCAGTTCTTC.